This entry is about one T cell receptor beta chain. How the authors handled the data: Estimation of nucleated cell counts was performed using reference gene primer amplification. Profiling relied on immunoSEQ multiplex PCR, and the TCRdb table lists in-frame clones only, not all of them. V and J calls and clone size follow that table, whereas D and trimming were derived from the DNA. This sample has fewer than 70,000 clones, with more than 85% found just once. This record comes from a study of blood T cell repertoires in COVID-19. Study background: COVID-19 samples, acute and convalescent, were from the United States, Italy and Spain.

V dropped 6 bases and J dropped 5 bases, with 16 bases sitting between them. CDR1 and CDR2 (germline): MDHEN, SYDVKM. The CDR3 consists of 14 residues. The sample comprised peripheral blood. This TCR was sampled from a woman in her sixties or seventies with active COVID-19. V usage is TRBV28 and J usage is TRBJ1-2, with a weak D call TRBD1 (5 bases). CDR3 loop: CASSHQDKAYGYTF. CDR3 DNA: TGTGCCAGCAGCCATCAGGACAAGGCGTATGGCTACACCTTC.